This record looks at one T cell receptor (beta chain) sequence and its context. Antigen unknown. This CDR3 spans 11 amino acids. Germline values: CDR1 MNHEY, CDR2 SVGEGT. TCRdb re-called the 5' RACE reads, yielding one record per CDR3 amino acid sequence without DNA. The record lists hundreds of thousands of distinct CDR3 sequences, of which the ten most abundant hold roughly 4.2%. This entry is derived from a study of T cells expressing NK-cell markers. Study as a whole: Among eight sequenced donors, seven carried HCMV seropositivity while one was seronegative. Study observations and caveats: For 5 to 7 donors, the dominant NKG2C+ clonotypes made up roughly 1.0-7.5% of their CD8+ T cells.

Sequencing was carried out using blood T cells: a sorted CD56 or NKG2C T cell subset, CD4+ or CD8+ T cells, or bulk PBMC T cells (not recorded which). This sequence was found in a woman between 18 and 70 years old in good health. This chain connects TRBV6-2 or TRBV6-3 to TRBJ1-2. The CDR3 is CASSAPLDYTF.